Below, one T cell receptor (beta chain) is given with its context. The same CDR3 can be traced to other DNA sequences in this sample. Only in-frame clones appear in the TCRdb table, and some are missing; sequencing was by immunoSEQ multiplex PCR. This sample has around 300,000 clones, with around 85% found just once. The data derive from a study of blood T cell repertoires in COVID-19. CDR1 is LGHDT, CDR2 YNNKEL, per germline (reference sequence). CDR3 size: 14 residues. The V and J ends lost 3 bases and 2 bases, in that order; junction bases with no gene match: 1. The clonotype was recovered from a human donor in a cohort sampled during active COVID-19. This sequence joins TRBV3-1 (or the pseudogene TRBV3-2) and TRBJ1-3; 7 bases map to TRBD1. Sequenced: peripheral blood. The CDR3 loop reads CASSQGTAGNTIYF. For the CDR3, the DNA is TGTGCCAGCAGCCAGGGGACAGCTGGAAACACCATATATTTT.